The entry below gives a single T cell receptor beta chain sequence along with its context. The data were obtained in a study of response to subunit inactivated influenza vaccine. TCRdb reprocessed the RT-PCR reads via MiXCR and lists one record per CDR3 protein. The data contain over 650,000 distinct CDR3 sequences, 15% to 20% of them seen just once; the ten biggest clones take up under 13%. The material was PBMCs from blood, obtained roughly 5 days after vaccination. The TCR originated in a man aged 45 to 65 who received an inactivated influenza vaccine.

CDR3: CASSQSGLAASSYEQYF. DNA of the CDR3: TGCGCCAGCAGCCAATCCGGACTAGCGGCCAGCTCCTACGAGCAGTACTTC. The gene calls are TRBV4-3 and TRBJ2-7; 10 nucleotides match TRBD2. The CDR3 loop spans 17 amino acids. V was pared by 2 bases and J by 0 bases, with 7 bases of the junction left unmatched. Per the germline V gene, CDR1 is LGHNA and CDR2 is YSLEER.